This T cell receptor (beta chain) was identified in a study of T cells in Graves' hyperthyroidism and ophthalmopathy. This clonotype has ten or more counts. What it binds is unknown. V gave up 4 bases and J gave up 2 bases, with 14 bases separating them. Germline V CDR1 and CDR2: SGHTA, FQGNSA. This CDR3 has 15 residues. Study outcomes and limitations: Most thyroid clonotypes expanded above 0.001 were also detected in blood.

The source material, RNA transcripts, was used to amplify TCR beta CDR3 regions. Carried out on the TCR CDR3, a first-round RT-PCR used the HTBI primer set. TCRdb independently ran MiXCR on the multiplex PCR reads; one entry per CDR3 protein. Here the sample spans about 600,000 distinct CDR3 sequences, 16% being singletons. Among ophthalmopathy patients, the Clinical Activity Score reached at least 3, the NOSPECS grade reached at least 4, and duration remained under 3 months. Researchers barred patients who had uncontrolled infection, other autoimmune disease, pregnancy or lactation. Each diagnosis was grounded in clinical symptoms, serum thyroxine and TRAb, thyroid ultrasound, and orbital computed tomography.

The sequence derives from a woman aged 40 to 55 with Graves' ophthalmopathy. V usage is TRBV7-2 and J usage is TRBJ2-5, with D possibly TRBD1 on 5 matching bases. Sequencing was carried out using blood. CDR3 sequence: CASSSQTASQETQYF. The CDR3 region has the DNA TGTGCCAGCAGCTCGCAGACAGCATCACAAGAGACCCAGTACTTC.